Given below is one T cell receptor (beta chain) in context. The antigen is not known. This sample was taken from a study of response to subunit inactivated influenza vaccine. TCRdb redid the calling of the RT-PCR reads with MiXCR, one entry per CDR3 protein. Seen here are under 550,000 distinct CDR3 sequences, under 9% observed once, and the top ten hold under 15%. General study points: Authors suggested seasonal influenza vaccinations each recruit few new T cells.

Source: PBMCs from blood, taken roughly 24 months after vaccination. The sequence derives from a man between 50 and 69 years old who received an inactivated influenza vaccine.

CDR3 in DNA: TGTGCCAGCAGCCACAGGGGGCAGGGAGAGACCCAGTACTTC. Amino acids: CASSHRGQGETQYF. The chain uses TRBV3-1 and TRBJ2-5; 8 bases match TRBD1. In germline, CDR1 is LGHDT, CDR2 YNNKEL (reference sequence). The CDR3 has 14 amino acids. The V gene end was trimmed by 3 bases and the J gene end by 4 bases; junction bases not matched to a gene: 4.